The rows below give T cell receptor beta chains drawn from one sample of a study of control samples from healthy donors and cancer patients. Profiled with immunoSEQ multiplex PCR; TCRdb holds only in-frame clones, not every one. Among more than 95,000 clones listed, roughly 90% were seen once. Sequencing was carried out using PBMCs. These receptors were collected from a man aged 60 to 69 with lung cancer. Both conserved end residues are part of each CDR3. Each record gives: D gene, clone size, V gene, J gene, CDR3 DNA, CDR3 protein. A D gene is named only where the DNA matches it firmly. Some rows have no size entry. The others give once, few or many, or a class for an expanded clone.

TRBD1	-	TRBV5-1	TRBJ2-5	TGCGCCAGCAGCTCCGGACAGGGAGGCCTCCAAGAGACCCAGTACTTC	CASSSGQGGLQETQYF
TRBD1	-	TRBV18	TRBJ1-2	TGTGCCAGCTCACCTCCGGGACAGCTTTCCTACTATGGCTACACCTTC	CASSPPGQLSYYGYTF
-	-	TRBV11-2	TRBJ2-3	TGTGCCAGCAGCCCCCCAGGGAGTCGGGGTTACACAGATACGCAGTATTTT	CASSPPGSRGYTDTQYF
-	few	TRBV9	TRBJ2-2	TGTGCCAGCAGCGTAGGGATCCCGAACACCGGGGAGCTGTTTTTT	CASSVGIPNTGELFF
-	-	TRBV6-5	TRBJ2-3	TGTGCCAGCAGTTACTCACATCCCAGCACAGATACGCAGTATTTT	CASSYSHPSTDTQYF
TRBD1	-	TRBV5-1	TRBJ1-1	TGCGCCAGCAGCTCCCAACGGACAGGGGGCACTGAAGCTTTCTTT	CASSSQRTGGTEAFF
-	-	TRBV24-1	TRBJ2-2	TGTGCCACCAGTGATTTTGGAGGGGCCGGGGAGCTGTTTTTT	CATSDFGGAGELFF
TRBD2	-	TRBV4-2	TRBJ2-5	TGTGCCAGCAGCCTCCTAGCGGGGGTCCAAGAGACCCAGTACTTC	CASSLLAGVQETQYF
TRBD2	-	TRBV10-3	TRBJ2-3	TGTGCCATCAGTGCGGGGGGGGACACAGATACGCAGTATTTT	CAISAGGDTDTQYF
-	-	TRBV5-5	TRBJ1-2	TGTGCCAGCAGCCCCTACGGGGCAGGAGGCTATGGCTACACCTTC	CASSPYGAGGYGYTF
-	-	TRBV3-1/TRBV3-2	TRBJ1-5	TGTGCCAGCAGCCAAAACCAGGGATCCTATGGCGATCAGCCCCAGCATTTT	CASSQNQGSYGDQPQHF
-	-	TRBV12-3/TRBV12-4	TRBJ1-1	TGTGCCAGCAGTTTAGCATGGAACACTGAAGCTTTCTTT	CASSLAWNTEAFF
-	-	TRBV4-1	TRBJ2-7	TGCGCCAGCAGCCAAGCCATCAGTAACTACGAGCAGTACTTC	CASSQAISNYEQYF
-	-	TRBV4-1	TRBJ2-1	TGCGCCAGCAGCCAAGATGAGGGGACCACCAATGAGCAGTTCTTC	CASSQDEGTTNEQFF
TRBD1	once	TRBV3-1/TRBV3-2	TRBJ1-6	TGTGCCAGCAGCCAAACTGGGACAGCGTATAATTCACCCCTCCACTTT	CASSQTGTAYNSPLHF
-	-	TRBV5-1	TRBJ2-2	TGCGCCAGCAGCTTGGACCCGACCGGGGAGCTGTTTTTT	CASSLDPTGELFF
TRBD2	-	TRBV5-1	TRBJ2-1	TGCGCCAGCAGCACCTCAAAAACAAGCGGGGGTAACAATGAGCAGTTCTTC	CASSTSKTSGGNNEQFF
TRBD1	few	TRBV24-1	TRBJ2-2	TGTGCCACCAGTGATTTTAAGGCGGGACAGGTCGGCGGGGAGCTGTTTTTT	CATSDFKAGQVGGELFF
-	once	TRBV29-1	TRBJ2-3	TGCAGCGTCGAGGTATCCAGCACAGATACGCAGTATTTT	CSVEVSSTDTQYF
-	-	TRBV29-1	TRBJ1-2	TGCAGCGTTGATGGGTGGGGGGAGGATGGCTACACCTTC	CSVDGWGEDGYTF
-	-	TRBV5-1	TRBJ2-5	TGCGCCAGCGCGGGGACGGGGGTGTGGCAAGAGACCCAGTACTTC	CASAGTGVWQETQYF
-	-	TRBV5-1	TRBJ1-1	TGCGCCAGCAGCCTACAAAGGCCCAACACTGAAGCTTTCTTT	CASSLQRPNTEAFF
-	once	TRBV7-9	TRBJ1-2	TGTGCCAGCAGCTCTCCTGGGAGGCGCTCTAACTATGGCTACACCTTC	CASSSPGRRSNYGYTF
-	-	TRBV18	TRBJ1-4	TGTGCCAGCTCACTCCAGGGCTTACCCACTAATGAAAAACTGTTTTTT	CASSLQGLPTNEKLFF
-	-	TRBV7-3	TRBJ2-3	TGTGCCAGCAGCTTAAATAGGGCAGATACGCAGTATTTT	CASSLNRADTQYF
-	-	TRBV5-1	TRBJ1-1	TGCGCCAGCAGCTTCAGATATCAGGGGAGCCCGAACACTGAAGCTTTCTTT	CASSFRYQGSPNTEAFF
-	-	TRBV21-1	TRBJ1-5	TGTGCCAGTATCCCTCAACTTCAGGGTTCAAGGGGCAATCAGCCCCAGCATTTT	CASIPQLQGSRGNQPQHF
TRBD1	-	TRBV2	TRBJ2-5	TGTGCCAGCGCCCGGGACAGGGAGGAAGAGACCCAGTACTTC	CASARDREEETQYF
TRBD1	-	TRBV30	TRBJ1-5	TGTGCCTGGGACCAGGGGGGCAATCAGCCCCAGCATTTT	CAWDQGGNQPQHF
TRBD1	-	TRBV5-1	TRBJ1-3	TGCGCCAGCAGCTCCAATTGGGACAGTGGAAACACCATATATTTT	CASSSNWDSGNTIYF
-	-	TRBV4-1	TRBJ1-3	TGCGCCAGCAGCCAAAAGAGCGGGGCAGTGGCTGGAAACACCATATATTTT	CASSQKSGAVAGNTIYF
TRBD2	-	TRBV3-1/TRBV3-2	TRBJ2-7	TGTGCCAGCAGCCAAGGATGGACTAGCGGGGGATTCTACGAGCAGTACTTC	CASSQGWTSGGFYEQYF
TRBD1	-	TRBV29-1	TRBJ1-1	TGCAGCGTTGAAAGTCCGGGACAGTTGTCAGCTTTCTTT	CSVESPGQLSAFF
TRBD1	-	TRBV5-1	TRBJ1-6	TGCGCCAGCAGCTTGGGGGCGACAGGGCACAATTCACCCCTCCACTTT	CASSLGATGHNSPLHF
TRBD1	-	TRBV5-1	TRBJ1-2	TGCGCCAGCAGCTTGATAGGACAGGGAAGTTACACCTTC	CASSLIGQGSYTF
-	-	TRBV7-3	TRBJ2-2	TGTGCCAGCAGCTTCAGGCGAACCGGGGAGCTGTTTTTT	CASSFRRTGELFF
-	once	TRBV9	TRBJ1-2	TGTGCCAGCAGCGAAACCCGGGCGCTAAGCTATGGCTACACCTTC	CASSETRALSYGYTF
TRBD1	once	TRBV18	TRBJ1-2	TGTGCCAGCTCACTAGGGGACAGGCCTAACTATGGCTACACCTTC	CASSLGDRPNYGYTF
-	-	TRBV3-1/TRBV3-2	TRBJ1-2	TGTGCCAGCAGCCAACAGCCCTATGGCTACACCTTC	CASSQQPYGYTF
-	once	TRBV18	TRBJ1-4	TGTGCCAGCTCTCTGGGGACTAATGAAAAACTGTTTTTT	CASSLGTNEKLFF
TRBD2	-	TRBV7-9	TRBJ2-5	TGTGCCAGCAGCTTAGCAGGGCGGGGGGTAGAAGAGACCCAGTACTTC	CASSLAGRGVEETQYF
-	-	TRBV11-2	TRBJ1-1	TGTGCCAGCAGCTTAGGGCAGTTTCTCATGAACACTGAAGCTTTCTTT	CASSLGQFLMNTEAFF
TRBD1	-	TRBV4-2	TRBJ2-6	TGTGCCAGCAGCCAAAGAGGACAGGGGGCCCGCGAGGCCAACGTCCTGACTTTC	CASSQRGQGAREANVLTF
TRBD1	once	TRBV6-1	TRBJ1-6	TGTGCCAGCAGTGAATTCGGGACAGGGGGCGCTTCCTATAATTCACCCCTCCACTTT	CASSEFGTGGASYNSPLHF
TRBD1	-	TRBV6-6	TRBJ2-1	TGTGCCAGCAGTTACGGACAGGTTCACAATGAGCAGTTCTTC	CASSYGQVHNEQFF
-	once	TRBV25-1	TRBJ1-5	TGTGCCAGCAGTGACCCAGGGTTCAATCAGCCCCAGCATTTT	CASSDPGFNQPQHF
-	-	TRBV12-3/TRBV12-4	TRBJ1-1	TGTGCCAGCCGACAGTCTCTAGAAGCTTTCTTT	CASRQSLEAFF
-	-	TRBV4-2	TRBJ2-5	TGTGCCAGCAGCCAAGGCTCAGGGGAAAAAGAGACCCAGTACTTC	CASSQGSGEKETQYF
-	-	TRBV13	TRBJ1-4	TGTGCCAGCAGCTTGAGGATAAATCGGGAAAAACTGTTTTTT	CASSLRINREKLFF
-	-	TRBV6-5	TRBJ1-1	TGTGCCAGCAGTTCGCCGGCCCTTAACACTGAAGCTTTCTTT	CASSSPALNTEAFF
TRBD1	-	TRBV24-1	TRBJ2-5	TGTGCCACCAGTGATTTAAATCGGGACAGGGGGTTCCAAGAGACCCAGTACTTC	CATSDLNRDRGFQETQYF
TRBD1	-	TRBV7-9	TRBJ1-1	TGTGCCAGCAGCTTATCAGGGGGCACTGAAGCTTTCTTT	CASSLSGGTEAFF